Presented here are 21 T cell receptor beta chains from one specimen sequenced in a study of shared clonotypes between healthy human individuals. Measured with immunoSEQ multiplex PCR; TCRdb has only the in-frame clones, and not every one. Of 1,500,000 or so clones in the sample, around 97% were seen once. Sequenced material: naive CD4+ T cells sorted from blood. Subset meaning: CD45RA+ positively selected. The receptor source for this set is a young man in good health.

The chain links TRBV18 to TRBJ2-5, with D hard to call. The CDR3 runs 13 residues. Germline loops: CDR1 KGHSH, CDR2 LQKENI. V was cut by 3 bases and J by 1 base, with 6 bases left in between. In DNA form, the CDR3 reads TGTGCCAGCTCACCCATAGTCCAAGAGACCCAGTACTTC. It is translated as CASSPIVQETQYF.

The gene calls are TRBV6-1 and TRBJ1-2; D remains unclear. Germline CDR1 is MNHNS and CDR2 is SASEGT. Trimming removed 4 bases from V and 3 bases from J, with 9 bases in between. This CDR3 contains 13 residues. The CDR3 sequence: CASSVRLDYGYTF. Written as DNA, the CDR3 is TGTGCCAGCAGTGTACGGCTGGACTATGGCTACACCTTC.

The chain joins TRBV18 to TRBJ2-1; maybe TRBD2 (5 bases). Germline CDR1 KGHSH, CDR2 LQKENI. This CDR3 comprises 15 residues. Trimming took 3 bases from V and 5 from J, leaving 14 bases between them. CDR3 in amino acids: CASSPPGSRDNEQFF. Written as DNA, the CDR3 is TGTGCCAGCTCACCTCCGGGGTCTCGAGACAATGAGCAGTTCTTC.

This clone was detected only once. This chain joins TRBV19 and TRBJ2-1; TRBD2 might be the D (6 bases). The germline gives CDR1 LNHDA, CDR2 SQIVND (reference sequence). V gave up 6 bases and J gave up 9 bases, with 12 bases separating them. The CDR3 covers 12 residues. The CDR3 loop is CASREGYSEQFF. The CDR3 DNA sequence: TGTGCCAGTAGGGAGGGGTATAGTGAGCAGTTCTTC.

J is TRBJ1-2 and V is TRBV28; the D is unclear. CDR3 length: 11 residues. V lost 7 bases, J lost 3 bases, and 6 bases lay in between. Germline lookup yields CDR1 MDHEN and CDR2 SYDVKM. The chain's CDR3 is CASKLDYGYTF. The CDR3 DNA reads as TGTGCCAGCAAGTTAGACTATGGCTACACCTTC.

This clone was seen only a few times. This sample includes further DNA sequences coding for the same CDR3. J is TRBJ2-3 and V is TRBV28; D not certain. Trimming took off 2 bases at V and 1 base at J, with 1 base between the two ends. Germline V gives CDR1 MDHEN, CDR2 SYDVKM. The CDR3 contains 12 residues. DNA for the CDR3: TGTGCCAGCAGTTTAGGCACAGATACGCAGTATTTT. It is translated as CASSLGTDTQYF.

This sequence joins TRBV7-9 and TRBJ2-1; D perhaps matches TRBD2 (7 bases). The CDR3 has 15 residues. V was cut by 6 bases and J by 8 bases, with 20 bases left in between. Germline V CDR1 and CDR2: SEHNR, FQNEAQ (reference sequence). This CDR3 reads CASRLTDRGGDEQFF. The DNA of the CDR3 is TGTGCCAGCAGATTGACTGATAGGGGGGGCGATGAGCAGTTCTTC.

A word on this clone: The same CDR3 is also encoded by other DNA sequences in this sample. V is TRBV28 and J is TRBJ1-1; D is uncertain. The V gene's germline CDR1 is MDHEN and CDR2 SYDVKM. The CDR3 contains 11 residues. Trimming took off 8 bases at V and 0 bases at J, with 4 bases between the two ends. CDR3 in amino acids: CASRMNTEAFF. The CDR3 nucleotides read TGTGCCAGCCGGATGAACACTGAAGCTTTCTTT. Supplemented by reference TRBV28 and TRBJ1-1, the full variable domain reads DVKVTQSSRYLVKRTGEKVFLECVQDMDHENMFWYRQDPGLGLRLIYFSYDVKMKEKGDIPEGYSVSREKKERFSLILESASTNQTSMYLCASRMNTEAFFGQGTRLTVV.

This clone was counted a single time. The chain has TRBV29-1 and TRBJ1-1; the D is unclear. CDR3 length: 12 residues. V shed 8 bases and J shed 0 bases, with 10 bases lying between them. Looked up from germline, CDR1 is SQVTM and CDR2 is ANQGSEA. CDR3 region: CSYTDMNTEAFF. The CDR3 DNA is TGCAGCTATACGGATATGAACACTGAAGCTTTCTTT.

V usage is TRBV9 and J usage is TRBJ2-6, with 8 bases fitting TRBD1. With V trimmed by 0 bases and J by 0 bases, 2 bases remained unmatched. This CDR3 is 17 amino acids long. The V gene's germline CDR1 is SGDLS and CDR2 YYNGEE. As DNA, the CDR3 is TGTGCCAGCAGCGTAGGACAGGGGAGCTCTGGGGCCAACGTCCTGACTTTC. It encodes CASSVGQGSSGANVLTF.

The rearrangement joins TRBV7-9 to TRBJ2-2, with TRBD2 as a possible D gene (5 bases). In germline, CDR1 is SEHNR, CDR2 FQNEAQ (reference sequence). CDR3 length equals 17 residues. Trimming removed 0 bases at V and 5 bases at J, with 16 bases between. CDR3 sequence (DNA): TGTGCCAGCAGCTTAGCCGGGGTGCGGATCGCTACCGGGGAGCTGTTTTTT. Residues: CASSLAGVRIATGELFF.

This clone occurred once. J is TRBJ2-2 and V is TRBV5-1; possibly TRBD2 for D (5 bases). Per germline, CDR1 SGHRS and CDR2 YFSETQ. V was pared by 0 bases and J by 3 bases, with 9 bases between. This CDR3 contains 15 residues. The CDR3 reads CASSLASGDTGELFF. The CDR3 coding sequence is TGCGCCAGCAGCTTGGCCAGCGGAGACACCGGGGAGCTGTTTTTT.

The V and J genes are TRBV13 and TRBJ2-2; 7 nucleotides align to TRBD1. Germline V gene data show CDR1 as PRHDT and CDR2 as FYEKMQ (reference sequence). Germline trimming cut 7 bases from V and 3 bases from J; bases unmatched to any gene: 11. This CDR3 comprises 16 residues. The DNA for the CDR3 is TGTGCCAGCACAACCAGCACAGGGGTGTACACCGGGGAGCTGTTTTTT. It translates to CASTTSTGVYTGELFF. The full variable domain, completed using reference TRBV13 and TRBJ2-2, is AAGVIQSPRHLIKEKRETATLKCYPIPRHDTVYWYQQGPGQDPQFLISFYEKMQSDKGSIPDRFSAQQFSDYHSELNMSSLELGDSALYFCASTTSTGVYTGELFFGEGSRLTVL.

The chain recombines TRBV5-6 with TRBJ2-5; maybe TRBD1 (5 bases). V lost 3 bases, J lost 5 bases, and 14 bases lay in between. Germline loops: CDR1 SGHDT, CDR2 YYEEEE. The CDR3 totals 14 residues. The CDR3: CASSSQRGFETQYF. The CDR3 DNA is TGTGCCAGCAGCTCCCAAAGGGGTTTCGAGACCCAGTACTTC. Variable domain in full (rest from reference TRBV5-6 and TRBJ2-5): DAGVTQSPTHLIKTRGQQVTLRCSPKSGHDTVSWYQQALGQGPQFIFQYYEEEERQRGNFPDRFSGHQFPNYSSELNVNALLLGDSALYLCASSSQRGFETQYFGPGTRLLVL.

This chain uses TRBV25-1 with TRBJ2-7, with D perhaps matching TRBD2 (6 bases). CDR1 is MGHDK and CDR2 is SYGVNS in the germline V gene. The CDR3 runs to 14 residues. The ends were cut back, 1 base at V and 3 bases at J, with 10 bases in the middle. The CDR3, as DNA: TGTGCCAGCAGTGAATTGGGGGGTAGCTACGAGCAGTACTTC. Protein sequence: CASSELGGSYEQYF.

The chain is built from TRBV10-1 and TRBJ2-4; 8 nucleotides line up with TRBD1. V shed 4 bases and J 9 bases; nucleotides not matched to a gene: 11. CDR3 length: 15 amino acids. The germline CDR1 and CDR2 sequences are WNHNN and SYGVQD (reference sequence). The CDR3 sequence is CASSVGTGDLGIQYF. The CDR3 DNA reads TGCGCCAGCAGTGTGGGGACAGGCGACCTTGGCATTCAGTACTTC.

V usage is TRBV7-9 and J usage is TRBJ2-1; 10 nucleotides agree with TRBD2. The CDR3 has 15 amino acids. Germline CDR1 is SEHNR and CDR2 is FQNEAQ (reference sequence). With V trimmed by 3 bases and J by 7 bases, 6 bases remained unmatched. The CDR3 is CASSFELAGGNEQFF. CDR3 DNA sequence: TGTGCCAGCAGCTTCGAATTAGCGGGAGGTAATGAGCAGTTCTTC.

This clone has just one count. The CDR3 is CASSHGLAGIQIRDTDTQYF. The CDR3 DNA is TGTGCCAGCAGCCACGGACTAGCGGGTATACAAATCAGGGACACAGATACGCAGTATTTT. The chain couples TRBV27 to TRBJ2-3; 11 bases fit TRBD2. The germline V gene has CDR1 MNHEY and CDR2 SMNVEV (reference sequence). The ends lost 6 bases at V and 2 bases at J; junction bases unmatched: 19. The CDR3 covers 20 residues.

V and J are TRBV10-2 and TRBJ2-1; TRBD1 aligns across 8 bases. Germline V gene lookup returns CDR1 WSHSY and CDR2 SAAADI. The trim removed 5 bases at V and 1 base at J, leaving 1 base unmatched. The CDR3 consists of 14 residues. This CDR3 reads CASSRDRSYNEQFF. The CDR3 bases are TGCGCCAGCAGTCGGGACAGGTCCTACAATGAGCAGTTCTTC.

The chain has TRBV5-1 and TRBJ2-5; 10 positions match TRBD2. V trimming: 7 bases; J trimming: 4 bases; junction bases outside the gene matches: 10. This CDR3 is 15 amino acids long. Germline assignment: CDR1 SGHRS and CDR2 YFSETQ. The CDR3 coding sequence is TGCGCCAGCCGGGGGGCTAGCGGGAGCCCAGAGACCCAGTACTTC. Amino acids: CASRGASGSPETQYF.

The chain couples TRBV25-1 to TRBJ2-1; D perhaps matches TRBD2 (5 bases). Germline V CDR1 and CDR2: MGHDK, SYGVNS. Trimming pared 2 bases from V and 1 base from J, leaving 12 bases between. This CDR3 has 16 amino acids. The CDR3 bases are TGTGCCAGCAGTGAAACACGGGGTGCTTCCTACAATGAGCAGTTCTTC. Residues: CASSETRGASYNEQFF.